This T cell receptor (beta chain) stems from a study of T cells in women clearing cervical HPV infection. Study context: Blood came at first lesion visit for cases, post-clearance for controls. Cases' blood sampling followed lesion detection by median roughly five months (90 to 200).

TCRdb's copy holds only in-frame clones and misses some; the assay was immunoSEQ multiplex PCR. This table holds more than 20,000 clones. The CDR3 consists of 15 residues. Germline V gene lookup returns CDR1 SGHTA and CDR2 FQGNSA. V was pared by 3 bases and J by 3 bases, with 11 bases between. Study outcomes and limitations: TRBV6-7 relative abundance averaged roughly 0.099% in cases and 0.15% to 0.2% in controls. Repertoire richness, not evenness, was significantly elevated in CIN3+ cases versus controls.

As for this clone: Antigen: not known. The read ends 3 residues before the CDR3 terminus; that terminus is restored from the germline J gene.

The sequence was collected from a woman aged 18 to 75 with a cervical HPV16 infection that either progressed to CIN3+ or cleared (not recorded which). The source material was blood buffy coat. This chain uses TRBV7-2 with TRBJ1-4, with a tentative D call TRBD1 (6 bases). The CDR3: CASSLGGGSNEKLFF. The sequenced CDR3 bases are TGTGCCAGCAGCTTGGGGGGGGGCTCTAATGAAAAA.